One sample yielded the 25 T cell receptor beta chains listed below, sequenced in a study of technical replicates of blood from four donors. The method was immunoSEQ multiplex PCR; TCRdb's version includes in-frame clones alone and lacks a portion of them. The data contain 70,000 or so clones, about 90% of them seen just once; the ten biggest clones take up around 4.6%. The sequencing sample was made of PBMCs. The receptors come from a human donor in good health. Some clones in this sample may be carry-over from other donors' samples.

V gene TRBV4-1 combines with J gene TRBJ2-7, with 8 bases identical to TRBD1. J lost 2 bases, V lost 5 bases, and 11 bases had no gene match. This CDR3 is 16 amino acids long. CDR1 and CDR2 from the germline V gene are MGHRA and YSYEKL. CDR3 in DNA: TGCGCCAGCAGCGTATCCGGGACAGGTAAAGCCTACGAGCAGTACTTC. Protein sequence: CASSVSGTGKAYEQYF.

The V gene is TRBV5-5, the J gene TRBJ1-2; D perhaps matches TRBD1 (6 bases). The CDR3 runs to 14 residues. The germline V gene has CDR1 SGHKS and CDR2 YYEKEE (reference sequence). Trimming took 4 bases from V and 5 from J, leaving 15 bases between them. The CDR3 loop is CASSPQGEAYGYTF. The CDR3 DNA sequence: TGTGCCAGCAGCCCACAGGGTGAAGCTTATGGCTACACCTTC.

The chain links TRBV7-2 to TRBJ2-1; 7 bases agree with TRBD2. Germline values: CDR1 SGHTA, CDR2 FQGNSA. With 5 bases clipped from V and 6 bases from J, the junction kept 7 bases outside the gene matches. The CDR3 length is 14 residues. CDR3 sequence reads: CASSQLLAANEQFF. The DNA of the CDR3 is TGTGCCAGCAGCCAACTTCTAGCGGCCAATGAGCAGTTCTTC.

This sequence joins TRBV6-5 and TRBJ1-5; tentative D call: TRBD1 (5 bases). V lost 6 bases, J lost 5 bases, and 11 bases lay in between. The CDR3 totals 13 residues. Per germline, CDR1 MNHEY and CDR2 SVGAGI. CDR3: CASRRDPYQPQHF. CDR3 nucleotides: TGTGCCAGCAGGCGGGACCCTTATCAGCCCCAGCATTTT.

The rearrangement uses TRBV10-3 and TRBJ2-3; D remains unclear. The CDR3 contains 14 residues. V shed 10 bases and J shed 0 bases, with 14 bases lying between them. Germline CDR1 reads ENHRY; CDR2 reads SYGVKD. CDR3 coding DNA: TGTGCCACTCGAGCAGCGAGCAGCACAGATACGCAGTATTTT. As protein: CATRAASSTDTQYF.

J is TRBJ1-1 and V is TRBV5-4, with 10 bases fitting TRBD1. CDR1 SGHNT and CDR2 YYREEE come from the germline V gene (reference sequence). This CDR3 spans 16 amino acids. Trimming removed 4 bases from V and 7 bases from J; junction bases left unmatched: 13. CDR3 in DNA: TGTGCCAGCAGCCCGAACTCGGGACAGGGGAAAAGTGAAGCTTTCTTT. This codes for CASSPNSGQGKSEAFF.

This clone came up once. The CDR3 is CASSLAGLQNTGELFF. The CDR3 DNA is TGTGCCAGCAGCTTGGCGGGACTCCAGAACACCGGGGAGCTGTTTTTT. This sequence joins TRBV5-6 and TRBJ2-2; the D gene is possibly TRBD2 (6 bases). The CDR3 is 16 amino acids. Trimming removed 0 bases at V and 1 base at J, with 10 bases between. CDR1 is SGHDT, CDR2 YYEEEE, per germline.

This sequence joins TRBV7-9 and TRBJ1-2; no definite D call. This CDR3 contains 13 residues. With 4 bases removed from V and 12 bases from J, the gap between germline ends came to 18 bases. The V gene's germline CDR1 is SEHNR and CDR2 FQNEAQ (reference sequence). The CDR3: CASSSNPGSPNTF. For the CDR3, the DNA is TGTGCCAGCAGCTCAAACCCCGGGTCTCCTAACACCTTC.

The chain carries TRBV7-8 and TRBJ2-7; 9 bases are shared with TRBD1. V trimming: 3 bases; J trimming: 5 bases; junction bases outside the gene matches: 8. The germline V gene has CDR1 SGHVS and CDR2 FQNEAQ. There are 15 residues in the CDR3. CDR3 sequence reads: CASSFSGQGFHEQYF. The CDR3 DNA reads as TGTGCCAGCAGCTTCTCCGGACAGGGGTTCCACGAGCAGTACTTC.

Only one count was recorded for this clone. The chain couples TRBV5-1 to TRBJ1-4; D call uncertain. Germline V gene lookup returns CDR1 SGHRS and CDR2 YFSETQ. The CDR3 contains 14 residues. V was shortened by 4 bases and J by 0 bases, with 7 bases between the two germline ends. CDR3 DNA sequence: TGCGCCAGCAGCCCGACATCAACTAATGAAAAACTGTTTTTT. Translation gives CASSPTSTNEKLFF.

This chain connects TRBV2 to TRBJ1-1; 10 positions agree with TRBD1. The CDR3 is 14 amino acids. Trimming cost V 7 bases and J 4 bases; bases outside gene matches: 6. The germline V gene encodes CDR1 SNHLY and CDR2 FYNNEI. The CDR3 sequence is CASNRQGAITEAFF. In DNA form, the CDR3 reads TGTGCCAGCAACAGACAGGGGGCGATCACTGAAGCTTTCTTT.

This clone showed up just a few times. The chain combines TRBV2 with TRBJ2-1; TRBD1 agrees at 10 bases. The germline V gene encodes CDR1 SNHLY and CDR2 FYNNEI. V gave up 9 bases and J gave up 9 bases; unmatched junction bases: 14. The CDR3 is 15 amino acids. CDR3 residues: CASAVGQGTSGEQFF. CDR3 nucleotide sequence: TGTGCCAGTGCCGTGGGACAGGGGACCTCCGGTGAGCAGTTCTTC. The whole variable domain, remainder taken from reference TRBV2 and TRBJ2-1, is EPEVTQTPSHQVTQMGQEVILRCVPISNHLYFYWYRQILGQKVEFLVSFYNNEISEKSEIFDDQFSVERPDGSNFTLKIRSTKLEDSAMYFCASAVGQGTSGEQFFGPGTRLTVL.

V is TRBV9 and J is TRBJ2-2; 10 bases are a match to TRBD2. CDR1 and CDR2 (germline): SGDLS, YYNGEE. The V gene end was trimmed by 5 bases and the J gene end by 6 bases; junction bases not matched to a gene: 4. The CDR3 covers 14 residues. CDR3 region: CASRASGGAGELFF. CDR3 nucleotides: TGTGCCAGCAGAGCCAGCGGGGGGGCCGGGGAGCTGTTTTTT.

The V and J genes are TRBV5-6 and TRBJ2-7; 9 positions match TRBD1. CDR1 and CDR2 from the germline V gene are SGHDT and YYEEEE. Trimming at V came to 0 bases and at J to 1 base, leaving 2 bases not matched to a gene. CDR3 length: 15 amino acids. CDR3 sequence: CASSLGTGASYEQYF. In DNA, the CDR3 is TGTGCCAGCAGCTTGGGGACAGGGGCTTCCTACGAGCAGTACTTC.

The V call is TRBV7-3, the J call TRBJ1-4; tentatively, D is TRBD1 (6 bases). Germline CDR1 reads SGHTA; CDR2 reads FQGTGA. This CDR3 comprises 18 residues. Trimming took 0 bases from V and 0 from J, leaving 14 bases between them. DNA for the CDR3: TGTGCCAGCAGCTTAACTGGACAGCTCATTGCAACTAATGAAAAACTGTTTTTT. Encoded protein: CASSLTGQLIATNEKLFF.

The chain couples TRBV5-6 to TRBJ1-3, with TRBD1 identical over 7 bases. CDR3 size: 14 residues. Germline CDR1 reads SGHDT; CDR2 reads YYEEEE. V trimming: 4 bases; J trimming: 4 bases; junction bases outside the gene matches: 5. Here the CDR3 DNA reads TGTGCCAGCAGCGGGACAGACCTCGGAAACACCATATATTTT. Its translation is CASSGTDLGNTIYF. The variable domain in full, with the rest retrieved from reference TRBV5-6 and TRBJ1-3, is DAGVTQSPTHLIKTRGQQVTLRCSPKSGHDTVSWYQQALGQGPQFIFQYYEEEERQRGNFPDRFSGHQFPNYSSELNVNALLLGDSALYLCASSGTDLGNTIYFGEGSWLTVV.

The chain carries TRBV5-6 and TRBJ2-4; D is perhaps TRBD2 (5 bases). Trimming stripped 2 bases from V and 9 bases from J, with 12 bases between. The CDR3 is 13 amino acids. Germline lookup yields CDR1 SGHDT and CDR2 YYEEEE. Here the CDR3 reads CASSLVAGGIQYF. CDR3 in DNA: TGTGCCAGCAGCTTAGTAGCCGGAGGCATTCAGTACTTC.

The V call is TRBV20-1, the J call TRBJ1-2, with D unresolved. V gave up 7 bases and J gave up 3 bases, with 9 bases separating them. This CDR3 is built from 11 residues. Germline-derived CDR1 and CDR2 are DFQATT and SNEGSKA (reference sequence). Here the CDR3 reads CSGPPDYGYTF. The CDR3, as DNA: TGCAGTGGCCCCCCGGACTATGGCTACACCTTC.

The chain links TRBV5-1 to TRBJ1-1; no definite D call. This CDR3 region has 16 residues. V lost 0 bases and J 1 base, leaving 13 bases between the germline ends. Germline assignment: CDR1 SGHRS and CDR2 YFSETQ. The CDR3 reads CASSLGRGRTNTEAFF. The CDR3 DNA is TGCGCCAGCAGCTTGGGGCGGGGTCGGACGAACACTGAAGCTTTCTTT.

The chain uses TRBV7-3 and TRBJ1-1; 8 bases agree with TRBD1. CDR1 SGHTA and CDR2 FQGTGA come from the germline V gene. Trimming took 4 bases from V and 1 from J; bases not matched to a gene: 11. The CDR3 has 17 residues. CDR3 residues: CASSSVGQGSPNTEAFF. DNA of the CDR3: TGTGCCAGCAGCTCGGTAGGACAGGGCAGCCCGAACACTGAAGCTTTCTTT.

The rearrangement joins TRBV27 to TRBJ1-3; D uncertain. The CDR3 has 13 residues. Looked up from germline, CDR1 is MNHEY and CDR2 is SMNVEV (reference sequence). V dropped 4 bases and J dropped 2 bases, with 6 bases sitting between them. CDR3 loop: CASSSGPGNTIYF. The CDR3 DNA reads TGTGCCAGCAGTTCCGGTCCTGGAAACACCATATATTTT.

The chain joins TRBV6-6 to TRBJ1-1; 10 nucleotides line up with TRBD1. The CDR3 is 12 residues long. The V gene end was trimmed by 8 bases and the J gene end by 10 bases; junction bases not matched to a gene: 7. Germline V gene lookup returns CDR1 MNHNY and CDR2 SVGAGI (reference sequence). CDR3: CASDDRGQGAFF. The CDR3 DNA is TGTGCCAGCGATGACAGGGGGCAGGGAGCTTTCTTT.

The J gene is TRBJ1-6, the V gene TRBV6-5; tentative D call: TRBD1 (6 bases). The V gene lost 2 bases and the J gene lost 0 bases, with 8 bases spanning the gap. The CDR3 consists of 16 residues. Germline loops: CDR1 MNHEY, CDR2 SVGAGI. DNA for the CDR3: TGTGCCAGCAGTTACACAGGGAGCTCCTATAATTCACCCCTCCACTTT. Its protein product is CASSYTGSSYNSPLHF.

This clone was found a few times. The chain couples TRBV7-3 to TRBJ2-2; D gene uncertain. V was clipped by 5 bases and J by 0 bases, with 10 bases between them. CDR1 and CDR2 from the germline V gene are SGHTA and FQGTGA. The CDR3 is made up of 15 amino acids. The CDR3 spells CASSRSGSNTGELFF. CDR3 bases: TGTGCCAGCAGCCGATCCGGGTCGAACACCGGGGAGCTGTTTTTT.

The chain recombines TRBV20-1 with TRBJ2-7, with D perhaps matching TRBD2 (5 bases). Germline V gives CDR1 DFQATT, CDR2 SNEGSKA (reference sequence). The CDR3 has 11 amino acids. The V and J ends lost 3 bases and 5 bases respectively, with 8 bases between them. Here the CDR3 reads CSASLADEQYF. The CDR3 region has the DNA TGCAGTGCTAGCCTAGCTGACGAGCAGTACTTC.